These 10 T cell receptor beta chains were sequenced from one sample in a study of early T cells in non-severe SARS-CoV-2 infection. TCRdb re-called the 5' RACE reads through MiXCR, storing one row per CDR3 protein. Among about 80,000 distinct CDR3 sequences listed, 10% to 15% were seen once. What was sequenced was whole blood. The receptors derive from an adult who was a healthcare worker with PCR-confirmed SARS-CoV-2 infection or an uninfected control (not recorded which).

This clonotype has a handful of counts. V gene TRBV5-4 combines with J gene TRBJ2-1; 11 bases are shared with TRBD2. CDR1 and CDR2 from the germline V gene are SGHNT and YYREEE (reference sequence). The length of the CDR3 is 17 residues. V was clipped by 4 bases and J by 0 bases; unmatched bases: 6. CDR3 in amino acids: CASSRLAGPSSYNEQFF. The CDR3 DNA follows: TGTGCCAGCAGCCGACTAGCGGGACCTAGCTCCTACAATGAGCAGTTCTTC.

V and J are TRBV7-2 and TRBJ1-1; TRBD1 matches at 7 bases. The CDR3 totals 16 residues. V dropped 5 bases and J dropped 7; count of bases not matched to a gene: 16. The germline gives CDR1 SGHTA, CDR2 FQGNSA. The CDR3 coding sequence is TGTGCCAGCAGCCCCCGGACAGGCCTCGCTGGTGGTGAAGCTTTCTTT. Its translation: CASSPRTGLAGGEAFF.

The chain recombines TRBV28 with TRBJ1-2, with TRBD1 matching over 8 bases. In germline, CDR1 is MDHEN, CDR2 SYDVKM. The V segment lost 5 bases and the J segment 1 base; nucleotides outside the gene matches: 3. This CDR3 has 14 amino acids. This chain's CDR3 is CASSPRGLNYGYTF. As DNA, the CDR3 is TGTGCCAGCAGTCCCAGGGGGCTTAACTATGGCTACACCTTC.

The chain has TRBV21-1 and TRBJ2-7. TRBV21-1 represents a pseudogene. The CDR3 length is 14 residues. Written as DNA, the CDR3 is TGTGCCAGCAGCCCGATTAGGGTGACCTACGAGCAGTACTTC. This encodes CASSPIRVTYEQYF.

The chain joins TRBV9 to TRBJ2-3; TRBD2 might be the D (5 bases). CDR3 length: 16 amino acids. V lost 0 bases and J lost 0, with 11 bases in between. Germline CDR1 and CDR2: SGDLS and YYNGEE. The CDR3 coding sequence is TGTGCCAGCAGCGTAGGTCTAGCAACTAGCACAGATACGCAGTATTTT. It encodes CASSVGLATSTDTQYF.

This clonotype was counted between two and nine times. The CDR3 DNA is TGTGCCAGCAGCGTAAGAAATGATCTCTATGGCTACACCTTC. Its translation is CASSVRNDLYGYTF. The V gene is TRBV9, the J gene TRBJ1-2; no definite D call. Germline assignment: CDR1 SGDLS and CDR2 YYNGEE. The V gene lost 1 base and the J gene lost 4 bases, with 11 bases spanning the gap. This CDR3 contains 14 residues.

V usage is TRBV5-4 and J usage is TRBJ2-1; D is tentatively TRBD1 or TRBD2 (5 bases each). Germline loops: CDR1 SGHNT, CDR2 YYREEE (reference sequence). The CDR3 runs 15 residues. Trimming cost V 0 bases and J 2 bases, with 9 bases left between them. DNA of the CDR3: TGTGCCAGCAGCTTGGATGGGGGTCCCTACAATGAGCAGTTCTTC. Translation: CASSLDGGPYNEQFF.

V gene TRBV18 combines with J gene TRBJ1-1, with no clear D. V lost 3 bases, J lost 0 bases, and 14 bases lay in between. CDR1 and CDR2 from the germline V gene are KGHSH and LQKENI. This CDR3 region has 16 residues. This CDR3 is CASSPASGLLNTEAFF. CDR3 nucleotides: TGTGCCAGCTCACCTGCTTCGGGTCTACTGAACACTGAAGCTTTCTTT.

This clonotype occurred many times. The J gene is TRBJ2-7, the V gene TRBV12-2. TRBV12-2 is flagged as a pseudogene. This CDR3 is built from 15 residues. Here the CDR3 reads CASRVPFGSTYEQYF. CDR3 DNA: TGTGCAAGTCGCGTACCTTTCGGGTCCACCTACGAGCAGTACTTC.

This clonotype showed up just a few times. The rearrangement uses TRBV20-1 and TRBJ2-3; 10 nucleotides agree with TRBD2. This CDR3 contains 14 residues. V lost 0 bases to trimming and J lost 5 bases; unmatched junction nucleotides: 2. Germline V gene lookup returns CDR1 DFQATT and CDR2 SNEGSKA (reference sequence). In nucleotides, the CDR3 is TGCAGTGCTAGAGAGCCTAGCGGGGGAGATACGCAGTATTTT. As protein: CSAREPSGGDTQYF.